This T cell receptor beta chain originates from a study of blood T cells in healthy people across ages. Germline-derived CDR1 and CDR2 are SEHNR and FQNEAQ (reference sequence). Losses at the gene ends were 5 bases for V and 3 bases for J; bases not matched to a gene: 14. The CDR3 consists of 17 residues. Next came a second PCR, run for about 7 to 12 cycles, which used a sample-barcoded 5' primer along with a J-beta primer mix. TCRdb recomputed calls from the 5' RACE reads with MiXCR, one row per CDR3 protein. The top ten hold approximately 0.71% of the sample, which has roughly 1 million distinct CDR3 sequences, 20% to 25% seen once. These data also formed part of another study, on T cells of mothers and their children.

Sequenced sample: blood. This chain joins TRBV7-9 and TRBJ2-3; 7 nucleotides agree with TRBD2. This clonotype was sampled from a girl aged 2-10 years in good health. The CDR3 nucleotides read TGTGCCAGCAGCCCCACTATAGAGTGGCGGGGGACAGATACGCAGTATTTT. It encodes CASSPTIEWRGTDTQYF.